This T cell receptor beta chain was sequenced for a study of human T cells and chemical hapten exposure. As for time point: patch test 1, 2 weeks after DPC sensitization. Sample treatment: therapeutic diphenylcyclopropenone sensitization with weekly scalp DPC. The length of the CDR3 is 14 residues. V gave up 4 bases and J gave up 14 bases, with 21 bases separating them. The germline V gene encodes CDR1 MNHEY and CDR2 SVGEGT. The study's library attached unique molecular identifiers to single cDNA molecules. TCRdb ran MiXCR on the RACE reads and lists one entry per CDR3 protein. The sample has roughly 120,000 distinct CDR3 sequences, roughly an eighth seen once.

This chain connects TRBV6-2 or TRBV6-3 to TRBJ2-1; a weak D match, TRBD2 (5 bases). Sequenced here: whole blood, sampled in connection with sensitization to the hapten diphenylcyclopropenone (DPC). The source is a man between 18 and 35 years old with alopecia areata. Some clones in this sample may be carry-over from other donors' samples. The CDR3 DNA reads TGTGCCAGCAGTTCAACCGGGGTATACCTAAAGGAGTTCTTC. Residues: CASSSTGVYLKEFF.